The rows below give T cell receptor beta chains drawn from one sample of a study of T cell repertoires in cytomegalovirus infection. TCRdb used MiXCR to reprocess the reads, holding one entry per CDR3 protein. The repertoire holds a few hundred thousand distinct CDR3 sequences, with 17% as singletons. Source material: PBMCs. These receptor sequences come from a human donor in good health (CMV status not recorded). Some clones in this sample may be carry-over from other donors' samples. Each CDR3 is given with its conserved first and last residue. The D gene is left open where the match is weak. Clone size is stated in some rows and not others, as once, few, many or a class when expanded.

d_call,v_call,clone_size,j_call,cdr3_aa,cdr3_nt
TRBD2,TRBV18,.,TRBJ2-1,CASSNQRTSGTYNEQFF,TGTGCCAGCTCAAACCAAAGAACTAGCGGGACCTACAATGAGCAGTTCTTC
TRBD1,TRBV6-6,.,TRBJ1-4,CASFGTGHEKLFF,TGTGCCAGCTTCGGGACAGGGCACGAAAAACTGTTTTTT
.,TRBV28,many,TRBJ2-7,CASSSYPGNSYEQYF,TGTGCCAGCAGTTCCTACCCGGGGAACTCCTACGAGCAGTACTTC
TRBD1,TRBV6-2/TRBV6-3,few,TRBJ1-1,CASSSWTGGASEAFF,TGTGCCAGCAGTTCCTGGACAGGGGGCGCATCTGAAGCTTTCTTT
TRBD1,TRBV5-4,few,TRBJ2-5,CASSSTGVETQYF,TGTGCCAGCAGCTCGACAGGGGTGGAGACCCAGTACTTC
TRBD1,TRBV12-3/TRBV12-4,many,TRBJ1-6,CASSLYRGDSPLHF,TGTGCCAGCAGTTTATACAGGGGGGATTCACCCCTCCACTTT
.,TRBV20-1,.,TRBJ2-5,CSAIDRLDPAEETQYF,TGCAGTGCCATAGACAGACTAGACCCGGCGGAAGAGACCCAGTACTTC
TRBD1,TRBV7-2,many,TRBJ1-2,CASSFRQGARGYGYTF,TGTGCCAGCAGCTTCAGGCAGGGGGCGCGCGGCTATGGCTACACCTTC
.,TRBV7-2,many,TRBJ1-1,CASSFQGEGTEAFF,TGTGCCAGCAGCTTTCAGGGCGAGGGCACTGAAGCTTTCTTT
TRBD2,TRBV10-2,many,TRBJ2-1,CASSGSGGGEQFF,TGCGCCAGCAGTGGTAGCGGGGGGGGTGAGCAGTTCTTC
TRBD1,TRBV4-1,.,TRBJ2-1,CASSDQNRGYNEQFF,TGCGCCAGCAGCGACCAAAACAGGGGATACAATGAGCAGTTCTTC
TRBD2,TRBV7-2,many,TRBJ2-5,CASSLASGGQETQYF,TGTGCCAGCAGCTTAGCTAGCGGGGGACAAGAGACCCAGTACTTC
TRBD2,TRBV7-9,many,TRBJ2-1,CASSPSSGGAPYNEQFF,TGTGCCAGCAGCCCTTCTAGCGGGGGGGCCCCCTACAATGAGCAGTTCTTC
TRBD1,TRBV19,few,TRBJ2-1,CASSIRGQLYNEQFF,TGTGCCAGTAGTATAAGGGGACAGTTATACAATGAGCAGTTCTTC
TRBD1,TRBV28,.,TRBJ1-6,CASSRGTGANYNSPLHF,TGTGCCAGCAGTCGAGGGACAGGGGCGAACTATAATTCACCCCTCCACTTT
TRBD1,TRBV6-1,.,TRBJ1-1,CASISGTDSSEAFF,TGTGCCAGCATTAGCGGGACAGACAGCTCTGAAGCTTTCTTT
.,TRBV4-2,.,TRBJ2-3,CASSQGDKPADTQYF,TGTGCCAGCAGCCAAGGGGACAAGCCTGCAGATACGCAGTATTTT
.,TRBV7-2,many,TRBJ2-3,CASSLVDIRVADTQYF,TGTGCCAGCAGCTTAGTGGACATCAGAGTAGCAGATACGCAGTATTTT
TRBD1,TRBV24-1,many,TRBJ1-5,CATRQGRDQPQHF,TGTGCCACCCGACAGGGCCGCGATCAGCCCCAGCATTTT
.,TRBV4-1,.,TRBJ1-5,CASSQERENQPQHF,TGCGCCAGCAGCCAAGAAAGGGAGAATCAGCCCCAGCATTTT
TRBD1,TRBV5-1,.,TRBJ1-2,CASSLDPGQKYGYTF,TGCGCCAGCAGCCTGGATCCGGGACAGAAGTACGGCTACACCTTC
.,TRBV18,.,TRBJ1-6,CASSPRQASYNSPLHF,TGTGCCAGCTCACCACGACAGGCGTCTTATAATTCACCCCTCCACTTT
.,TRBV2,.,TRBJ2-7,CASRAAIGDYEQYF,TGTGCCAGCAGGGCCGCAATTGGGGATTACGAGCAGTACTTC
TRBD1,TRBV29-1,.,TRBJ1-5,CSVTTGGSGNQPQHF,TGCAGCGTAACTACAGGGGGCAGTGGCAATCAGCCCCAGCATTTT